Presented here are 18 T cell receptor beta chains from one specimen sequenced in a study of blood T cells in healthy people across ages. A J-beta primer mix and a sample-barcoded 5' primer were used in a second PCR of about 7 to 11 cycles. TCRdb reprocessed the 5' RACE reads via MiXCR and lists one record per CDR3 protein. The sample holds around 1.5 million distinct CDR3 sequences, roughly 64% seen once. Sequenced: blood. The source is a man aged 18 to 30 in good health.

V usage is TRBV11-2 and J usage is TRBJ2-7, with a possible D match to TRBD1 (6 bases). The V gene's germline CDR1 is SGHAT and CDR2 FQNNGV. The CDR3 is 15 residues long. V gave up 7 bases and J gave up 2 bases, with 18 bases separating them. The CDR3 DNA follows: TGTGCCAGCACCCAAAACCCAGGGGTAGCCTACGAGCAGTACTTC. This translates into CASTQNPGVAYEQYF.

V usage is TRBV4-1 and J usage is TRBJ1-5; 12 bases align to TRBD1. CDR1 and CDR2 (germline): MGHRA, YSYEKL. The CDR3 extends over 16 amino acids. V gave up 0 bases and J gave up 7 bases; unmatched junction bases: 4. The CDR3 protein is CASSQDGTGGWQPQHF. CDR3 bases: TGCGCCAGCAGCCAAGATGGGACAGGGGGCTGGCAGCCCCAGCATTTT.

V and J are TRBV6-2 or TRBV6-3 and TRBJ2-7; weak D call: TRBD2 (6 bases). The CDR3 sequence is 19 residues long. The germline V and J ends were trimmed by 6 bases and 5 bases, with 32 bases remaining between them. Per germline, CDR1 MNHEY and CDR2 SVGEGT. The DNA of the CDR3 is TGTGCCAGCAGCTCCCTCGGGAGATCCGGGATGGGGCAGTCCGACGAGCAGTACTTC. It encodes CASSSLGRSGMGQSDEQYF.

The chain recombines TRBV15 with TRBJ2-1; 9 bases are a match to TRBD2. There are 18 residues in the CDR3. CDR1 and CDR2 (germline): LNHNV, YYDKDF (reference sequence). V gave up 0 bases and J gave up 4 bases; unmatched junction bases: 10. CDR3 protein: CATSREPGASGVYNEQFF. As DNA, the CDR3 is TGTGCCACCAGCAGAGAACCCGGCGCTAGCGGGGTTTACAATGAGCAGTTCTTC.

The genes are TRBV6-2 or TRBV6-3 and TRBJ2-3; D gene uncertain. The CDR3 sequence is 15 residues long. Germline values: CDR1 MNHEY, CDR2 SVGEGT. With 4 bases removed from V and 2 bases from J, the gap between germline ends came to 13 bases. As DNA, the CDR3 is TGTGCCAGCAGTTCCAACCCCACAACCACAGATACGCAGTATTTT. The encoded protein is CASSSNPTTTDTQYF.

V gene TRBV4-3 combines with J gene TRBJ2-1; D is unresolved. From germline, CDR1 is LGHNA and CDR2 YSLEER. The CDR3 is made up of 15 amino acids. V shed 0 bases and J shed 10 bases, with 16 bases lying between them. For the CDR3, the DNA is TGCGCCAGCAGCCAAGAATCTGCAGCAGCCGTAGAGCAGTTCTTC. This sequence encodes CASSQESAAAVEQFF.

This clonotype was detected only a few times. The chain couples TRBV4-1 to TRBJ2-1; D not resolved. Between the trimmed V and J ends, which lost 0 bases and 9 bases, there was a span of 24 bases. CDR3 length equals 18 residues. Germline V gene sequence: CDR1 MGHRA, CDR2 YSYEKL. The CDR3 coding sequence is TGCGCCAGCAGCCAAGATGACCCATGGGGTGGAGTTGGTGTTGAGCAGTTCTTC. It yields the protein CASSQDDPWGGVGVEQFF.

The rearrangement links TRBV25-1 to TRBJ2-5, with D hard to call. Trimming cost V 7 bases and J 10 bases, with 19 bases left between them. The CDR3 contains 13 residues. CDR1 is MGHDK, CDR2 SYGVNS, per germline. The CDR3 DNA follows: TGTGCCAGCATGCCCCTGAACGATCGGAGCCAGTACTTC. Translation gives CASMPLNDRSQYF. The full variable domain, its missing parts supplied by reference TRBV25-1 and TRBJ2-5, is EADIYQTPRYLVIGTGKKITLECSQTMGHDKMYWYQQDPGMELHLIHYSYGVNSTEKGDLSSESTVSRIRTEHFPLTLESARPSHTSQYLCASMPLNDRSQYFGPGTRLLVL.

This clonotype was recorded a few times. This rearrangement joins TRBV5-1 to TRBJ2-6, with D maybe TRBD1 (5 bases). Looked up from germline, CDR1 is SGHRS and CDR2 is YFSETQ. Trimming shortened V by 1 base and J by 0 bases, and 11 bases separated the two germline ends. This CDR3 has 17 amino acids. The CDR3: CASSLYGQNSGANVLTF. The CDR3 nucleotides are TGCGCCAGCAGCTTGTATGGACAAAACTCTGGGGCCAACGTCCTGACTTTC.

The chain couples TRBV27 to TRBJ1-2; TRBD1 might be the D (6 bases). The CDR3 has 13 amino acids. The germline V gene has CDR1 MNHEY and CDR2 SMNVEV (reference sequence). Trimming took off 3 bases at V and 7 bases at J, with 12 bases between the two ends. The DNA for the CDR3 is TGTGCCAGCAGTTTGACAGGTGGAGGTGGCTACACCTTC. This translates into CASSLTGGGGYTF.

This rearrangement joins TRBV20-1 to TRBJ2-1; 7 nucleotides agree with TRBD2. Germline loops: CDR1 DFQATT, CDR2 SNEGSKA (reference sequence). This CDR3 has 17 residues. After removal of 1 base from V and 1 base from J, the junction contained 10 bases not matched to a gene. CDR3 region: CSARGGTKEGSYNEQFF. The CDR3 nucleotides read TGCAGTGCTAGAGGTGGGACTAAAGAAGGTTCCTACAATGAGCAGTTCTTC.

The table lists this clonotype with a few counts. V usage is TRBV9 and J usage is TRBJ2-5; the match to TRBD1 covers 8 bases. Germline V CDR1 and CDR2: SGDLS, YYNGEE. Unmatched junction bases numbered 5, after V lost 3 bases and J lost 4 bases. This CDR3 comprises 14 residues. The CDR3 nucleotides read TGTGCCAGCAGCGCCCCGACAGGGGTAGAGACCCAGTACTTC. It translates to CASSAPTGVETQYF.

The V and J genes are TRBV4-1 and TRBJ2-7; 12 bases agree with TRBD2. Germline values: CDR1 MGHRA, CDR2 YSYEKL. The CDR3 extends over 15 amino acids. With 5 bases clipped from V and 1 base from J, the junction kept 3 bases outside the gene matches. This CDR3 is CASSCGLAGSYEQYF. The CDR3, as DNA: TGCGCCAGCAGCTGCGGACTAGCGGGATCCTACGAGCAGTACTTC.

This chain uses TRBV20-1 with TRBJ2-7, with a possible D match to TRBD2 (6 bases). V was pared by 4 bases and J by 2 bases, with 15 bases between. Germline lookup yields CDR1 DFQATT and CDR2 SNEGSKA (reference sequence). The CDR3 is 14 residues long. Here the CDR3 reads CSAILPRGTYEQYF. CDR3 nucleotide sequence: TGCAGTGCTATACTTCCCCGGGGGACCTACGAGCAGTACTTC.

This clonotype is a singleton in its sample. The chain uses TRBV20-1 and TRBJ2-7, with a tentative D call TRBD2 (6 bases). With 1 base removed from V and 2 bases from J, the gap between germline ends came to 15 bases. The CDR3 spans 15 residues. The germline gives CDR1 DFQATT, CDR2 SNEGSKA (reference sequence). The DNA for the CDR3 is TGCAGTGCTAGAGTCCTTAGCGGAGGAGCCTACGAGCAGTACTTC. Encoded protein: CSARVLSGGAYEQYF.

The chain is built from TRBV29-1 and TRBJ2-5, with 10 bases identical to TRBD2. V dropped 3 bases and J dropped 2; count of bases not matched to a gene: 3. CDR3 size: 14 residues. Germline V gives CDR1 SQVTM, CDR2 ANQGSEA. This CDR3 reads CSVDKTSGQETQYF. In nucleotides, the CDR3 is TGCAGCGTTGACAAGACTAGCGGGCAAGAGACCCAGTACTTC. The whole variable domain, remainder taken from reference TRBV29-1 and TRBJ2-5, is SAVISQKPSRDICQRGTSLTIQCQVDSQVTMMFWYRQQPGQSLTLIATANQGSEATYESGFVIDKFPISRPNLTFSTLTVSNMSPEDSSIYLCSVDKTSGQETQYFGPGTRLLVL.

A single count supports this clonotype. V is TRBV27 and J is TRBJ1-4; D uncertain. This CDR3 is built from 14 residues. Germline V gene lookup returns CDR1 MNHEY and CDR2 SMNVEV (reference sequence). The V end lost 2 bases, the J end lost 6 bases, and 10 bases lay between the germline ends. This CDR3 reads CASSLVGFDEKLFF. The CDR3 DNA is TGTGCCAGCAGTTTAGTAGGGTTTGATGAAAAACTGTTTTTT.

The genes are TRBV7-6 and TRBJ2-5, with D possibly TRBD2 on 6 matching bases. The DNA end lines up better with TRBJ2-7; the J call may be wrong. Germline V gene lookup returns CDR1 SGHVS and CDR2 FNYEAQ. The CDR3 consists of 16 residues. CDR3 region: CASSPTGLLFRFEQYF. CDR3 in DNA: TGTGCCAGCAGCCCCACGGGACTCCTATTTCGGTTCGAGCAGTACTTC.